One sample yielded the 23 T cell receptor beta chains listed below, sequenced in a study of human T cells and chemical hapten exposure. TCRdb ran MiXCR on the RACE reads and lists one entry per CDR3 protein. The data hold 150,000 to 200,000 distinct CDR3 sequences, with 25% to 30% observed a single time. Time point given: patch test 3, about 24 weeks after DPC sensitization. The treatment here: therapeutic diphenylcyclopropenone sensitization with weekly scalp DPC. Material: whole blood, obtained in connection with sensitization to the hapten diphenylcyclopropenone (DPC). The receptor source for this set is a woman aged 18 to 35 with alopecia areata. Some clones in this sample may be carry-over from other donors' samples.

The genes are TRBV29-1 and TRBJ2-1; D is possibly TRBD1 or TRBD2 (5 bases each). CDR3 length: 14 amino acids. Trimming removed 0 bases from V and 6 bases from J, with 12 bases in between. Germline loops: CDR1 SQVTM, CDR2 ANQGSEA. CDR3 residues: CSVEDPGRVNEQFF. CDR3 in DNA: TGCAGCGTTGAAGATCCGGGGCGAGTCAATGAGCAGTTCTTC.

A remark on this clonotype: One junction end disagrees with the germline gene, perhaps due to a read error. This chain connects TRBV7-9 to TRBJ1-5; D remains ambiguous. This CDR3 contains 15 residues. Germline values: CDR1 SEHNR, CDR2 FQNEAQ (reference sequence). CDR3: CASSLEGGKNQPRHF. The CDR3, as DNA: TGTGCCAGCAGCTTAGAAGGCGGCAAAAATCAGCCCCGGCATTTT.

This clonotype was counted a few times. One end of the junction is discordant with germline, which a read error may explain. V is TRBV6-2 or TRBV6-3 and J is TRBJ2-3, with D tentatively TRBD2 (5 bases). The germline CDR1 and CDR2 sequences are MNHEY and SVGEGT. This CDR3 has 12 residues. CDR3 sequence reads: CASSLATDTHYF. The CDR3 DNA sequence: TGTGCCAGCAGCCTAGCCACAGATACGCATTATTTT.

V is TRBV4-3 and J is TRBJ2-2, with no clear D. This CDR3 region has 14 residues. Germline CDR1 reads LGHNA; CDR2 reads YSLEER. Trimming stripped 3 bases from V and 5 bases from J, with 10 bases between. The CDR3 region has the DNA TGCGCCAGCAGCCAGGTGGACCGGACCGGGGAGCTGTTTTTT. The encoded protein is CASSQVDRTGELFF.

This chain uses TRBV10-3 with TRBJ2-1; TRBD1 matches 8 bases. The CDR3 runs to 15 residues. V lost 5 bases to trimming and J lost 6 bases; unmatched junction nucleotides: 9. The V gene's germline CDR1 is ENHRY and CDR2 SYGVKD. CDR3 residues: CAISLDRDPSNEQFF. The CDR3 DNA sequence: TGTGCCATCAGTCTGGACAGGGACCCGTCCAATGAGCAGTTCTTC.

Written as DNA, the CDR3 is TGTGCCAGCAGTTGGCAGGATAGGTATGAGCAGTTCTTC. It specifies CASSWQDRYEQFF. The chain uses TRBV6-5 and TRBJ2-1; D not certain. V lost 4 bases and J 8 bases, leaving 12 bases between the germline ends. The germline gives CDR1 MNHEY, CDR2 SVGAGI. The CDR3 has 13 amino acids.

V usage is TRBV27 and J usage is TRBJ2-1, with 9 bases lining up with TRBD1. This CDR3 has 16 residues. Germline CDR1 reads MNHEY; CDR2 reads SMNVEV (reference sequence). J was trimmed by 4 bases and V by 3 bases; bases with no gene match: 7. The CDR3 bases are TGTGCCAGCAGTTTTCGCGACAGGGGGGGATACAATGAGCAGTTCTTC. It specifies CASSFRDRGGYNEQFF.

The rearrangement uses TRBV12-3 or TRBV12-4 and TRBJ1-6; a weak D match, TRBD1 (6 bases). Trimming removed 7 bases from V and 5 bases from J, with 12 bases in between. The CDR3 loop spans 14 amino acids. CDR3 nucleotides: TGTGCCAGCATCCGGGGGGCAAATAATTCACCCCTCCACTTT. Protein product: CASIRGANNSPLHF.

This clonotype turned up a few times. V usage is TRBV29-1 and J usage is TRBJ2-7; no firm D call. This CDR3 spans 11 amino acids. With 0 bases removed from V and 7 bases from J, the gap between germline ends came to 7 bases. Germline V gives CDR1 SQVTM, CDR2 ANQGSEA. CDR3 sequence reads: CSVEERAEQYF. The CDR3 bases are TGCAGCGTTGAAGAAAGGGCTGAGCAGTACTTC.

Turning to this clonotype: One end of the junction is discordant with germline, which a read error may explain. The CDR3 region has the DNA TGTGCCAGCAGGGAAGAGAGGCCCCTCCACTTT. Translating it yields CASREERPLHF. The V gene is TRBV6-1, the J gene TRBJ1-6; unclear D gene. This CDR3 has 11 amino acids. CDR1 and CDR2 (germline): MNHNS, SASEGT.

The table lists this clonotype with a few counts. The rearrangement uses TRBV2 and TRBJ1-2; D is uncertain. Germline-derived CDR1 and CDR2 are SNHLY and FYNNEI. Deletions cut 4 bases from V and 5 bases from J, with 8 bases between. This CDR3 spans 12 amino acids. CDR3: CASSGTLYGYTF. Here the CDR3 DNA reads TGTGCCAGCAGTGGTACCCTATATGGCTACACCTTC.

The V call is TRBV5-1, the J call TRBJ1-3; no definite D call. CDR1 is SGHRS and CDR2 is YFSETQ in the germline V gene. This CDR3 spans 15 amino acids. V lost 5 bases to trimming and J lost 0 bases, with 12 bases between them. CDR3 protein: CASRATSNSGNTIYF. CDR3 nucleotides: TGCGCCAGCAGGGCAACATCTAACTCTGGAAACACCATATATTTT.

This clonotype was counted a few times. The chain joins TRBV27 to TRBJ1-3, with 8 nucleotides matching TRBD1. Germline lookup yields CDR1 MNHEY and CDR2 SMNVEV (reference sequence). V was pared by 7 bases and J by 3 bases, with 17 bases of the junction left unmatched. The CDR3 sequence is 18 residues long. CDR3 residues: CASTLLGGEDRDGNTIYF. The CDR3 region has the DNA TGTGCCAGCACCCTCCTTGGGGGGGAGGACAGGGATGGAAACACCATATATTTT.

The chain employs TRBV27 and TRBJ2-7; D not certain. From germline, CDR1 is MNHEY and CDR2 SMNVEV (reference sequence). Trimming left V 0 bases short and J 3 bases short, with 9 bases between. This CDR3 is built from 14 residues. As DNA, the CDR3 is TGTGCCAGCAGTTTATCGAGTGGGTTCTACGAGCAGTACTTC. Translation gives CASSLSSGFYEQYF.

The chain joins TRBV29-1 to TRBJ2-1, with TRBD2 matching 15 bases. The CDR3 covers 15 residues. The trim removed 6 bases at V and 2 bases at J, leaving 2 bases unmatched. Germline V gene data show CDR1 as SQVTM and CDR2 as ANQGSEA. The CDR3 nucleotides are TGCAGCGTGGGGACTAGCGGGAGGCCCTACAATGAGCAGTTCTTC. Translating it yields CSVGTSGRPYNEQFF.

This clonotype was recorded at least ten times. The chain couples TRBV6-2 or TRBV6-3 to TRBJ2-5; maybe TRBD2 (5 bases). The CDR3 is made up of 14 amino acids. Germline CDR1 MNHEY, CDR2 SVGEGT. Trimming removed 5 bases from V and 1 base from J, with 11 bases in between. The CDR3 nucleotides read TGTGCCAGCAGTCCCAAGGAGGCCCAAGAGACCCAGTACTTC. Translating it yields CASSPKEAQETQYF.

This clonotype was counted between two and nine times. The chain employs TRBV20-1 and TRBJ1-2, with 8 bases fitting TRBD1. Looked up from germline, CDR1 is DFQATT and CDR2 is SNEGSKA (reference sequence). CDR3 size: 13 residues. With 3 bases clipped from V and 4 bases from J, the junction kept 4 bases outside the gene matches. The CDR3 sequence is CSARGDRSYGYTF. In DNA form, the CDR3 reads TGCAGTGCTAGGGGGGACAGGTCCTATGGCTACACCTTC.

This clonotype was found a few times. This chain uses TRBV9 with TRBJ2-1, with D unclear. V shed 3 bases and J shed 2 bases, with 9 bases lying between them. Per germline, CDR1 SGDLS and CDR2 YYNGEE. The CDR3 covers 14 residues. This chain's CDR3 is CASSDADTYNEQFF. The CDR3, as DNA: TGTGCCAGCAGCGACGCCGATACCTACAATGAGCAGTTCTTC.

The table lists this clonotype with a few counts. The DNA of the CDR3 is TGCGCCAGCACAACCGGGACAACCTCTGGAAACACCATATATTTT. Protein sequence: CASTTGTTSGNTIYF. The genes are TRBV5-1 and TRBJ1-3; weak D call: TRBD1 (6 bases). The CDR3 is made up of 15 amino acids. Germline V CDR1 and CDR2: SGHRS, YFSETQ. V gave up 6 bases and J gave up 0 bases, with 13 bases separating them.

This clonotype has just a few counts. CDR3 DNA: TGTGCCAGCAGCCCGGGGGCATTGCAGTACTTC. Translation gives CASSPGALQYF. The chain is built from TRBV7-2 and TRBJ2-7; possibly TRBD1 or TRBD2 for D (6 bases each). The CDR3 is 11 residues long. V lost 5 bases and J lost 9, with 11 bases in between. From germline, CDR1 is SGHTA and CDR2 FQGNSA.

In its sample, this clonotype was seen a few times. The chain links TRBV7-9 to TRBJ2-4, with D maybe TRBD1 (6 bases). The CDR3 length is 15 residues. Germline CDR1 is SEHNR and CDR2 is FQNEAQ (reference sequence). Trimming removed 6 bases at V and 3 bases at J, with 15 bases between. CDR3 sequence: CASSYGGDVKNIQYF. The CDR3 DNA reads as TGTGCCAGCAGTTATGGGGGCGACGTCAAAAACATTCAGTACTTC.

This clonotype was recorded many times. This chain links TRBV30 with TRBJ1-4, with TRBD1 matching over 8 bases. Germline V gene data show CDR1 as GTSNPN and CDR2 as SVGIG (reference sequence). Trimming took 4 bases from V and 7 from J; bases not matched to a gene: 5. The CDR3 contains 13 residues. The CDR3 DNA sequence: TGTGCCTGGATGGGGACAGGCCGTGAAAAACTGTTTTTT. Translating gives CAWMGTGREKLFF.

The J gene is TRBJ1-5, the V gene TRBV6-6; perhaps TRBD1 as D (5 bases). This CDR3 region has 15 residues. The V end lost 1 base, the J end lost 5 bases, and 12 bases lay between the germline ends. The germline V gene has CDR1 MNHNY and CDR2 SVGAGI (reference sequence). DNA for the CDR3: TGTGCCAGCAGTTACTTAGGGGTTACCGATCAGCCCCAGCATTTT. Its translation is CASSYLGVTDQPQHF.